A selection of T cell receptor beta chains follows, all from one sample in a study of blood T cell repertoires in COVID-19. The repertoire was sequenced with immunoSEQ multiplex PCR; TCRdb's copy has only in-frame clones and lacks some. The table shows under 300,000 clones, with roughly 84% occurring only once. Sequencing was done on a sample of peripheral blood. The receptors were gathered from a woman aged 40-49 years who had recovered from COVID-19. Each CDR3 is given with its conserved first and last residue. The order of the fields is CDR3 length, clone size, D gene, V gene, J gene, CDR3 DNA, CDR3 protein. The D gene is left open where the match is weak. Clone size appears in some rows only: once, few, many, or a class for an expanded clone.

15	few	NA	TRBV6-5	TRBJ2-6	TGTGCCAGCAGTCAACAGGGATCTGGGGCCAACGTCCTGACTTTC	CASSQQGSGANVLTF
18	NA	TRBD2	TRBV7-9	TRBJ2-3	TGTGCCAGCAGCCCATCCTCGGGCGGGAGGGCTTCCGCAGATACGCAGTATTTT	CASSPSSGGRASADTQYF
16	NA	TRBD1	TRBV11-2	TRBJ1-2	TGTGCCAGCAGCTTAGAGAGGGGGCGTCCTCTCTATGGCTACACCTTC	CASSLERGRPLYGYTF
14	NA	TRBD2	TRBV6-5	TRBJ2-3	TGTGCCAGCAGCCTGGGACTAGCGGGAGATACGCAGTATTTT	CASSLGLAGDTQYF
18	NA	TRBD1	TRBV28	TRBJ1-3	TGTGCCAGCAGTTTATGGACAGGGGGGGCGTTCGGAGGAAACACCATATATTTT	CASSLWTGGAFGGNTIYF
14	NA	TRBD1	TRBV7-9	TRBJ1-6	TGTGCCAGCAGCTCAGGACAGGGCCATTCACCCCTCCACTTT	CASSSGQGHSPLHF
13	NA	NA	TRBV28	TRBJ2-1	TGTGCCAGCAGTTCGGCGGGATACAATGAGCAGTTCTTC	CASSSAGYNEQFF
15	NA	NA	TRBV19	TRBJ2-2	TGTGCCAGTACCCCAAATCTCGGGTCAACAGGGGAGCTGTTTTTT	CASTPNLGSTGELFF
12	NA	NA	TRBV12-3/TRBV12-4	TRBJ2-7	TGTGCCAGCAGTTTCAGTCAGTACGAGCAGTACTTC	CASSFSQYEQYF
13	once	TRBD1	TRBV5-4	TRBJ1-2	TGTGCCAGCGGGAGAGACAGGGACTATGGCTACACCTTC	CASGRDRDYGYTF
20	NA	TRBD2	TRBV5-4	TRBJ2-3	TGTGCCAGCAGCCAGGGAGGCGGGGGGCCACCCTTCCTCAGCACAGATACGCAGTATTTT	CASSQGGGGPPFLSTDTQYF
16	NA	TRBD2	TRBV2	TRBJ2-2	TGTGCCAGCAGGCTCTCTAGCGGGGGCTACACCGGGGAGCTGTTTTTT	CASRLSSGGYTGELFF
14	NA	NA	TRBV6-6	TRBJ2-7	TGTGCCAGCCTGGCACAGGGAAGCTCCTACGAGCAGTACTTC	CASLAQGSSYEQYF
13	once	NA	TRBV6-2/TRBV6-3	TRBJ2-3	TGTGCCAGCAGCCCCTCGACTAGATCTACGCAGTATTTT	CASSPSTRSTQYF
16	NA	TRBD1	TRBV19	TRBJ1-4	TGTGCCAGCGCCCATTCCGGGACAGGGGGCTTGGAAAAACTGTTTTTT	CASAHSGTGGLEKLFF
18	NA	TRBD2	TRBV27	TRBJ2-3	TGTGCCAGCAGTTTGCTGGCGGGAGGGCTCGGGAGCACAGATACGCAGTATTTT	CASSLLAGGLGSTDTQYF
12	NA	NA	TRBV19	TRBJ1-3	TGTGCCACCCTGAGCTCTGGAAACACCATATATTTT	CATLSSGNTIYF
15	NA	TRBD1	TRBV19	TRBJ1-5	TGTGCCAGTAGTAGAGGACAGGTTAGCAATCAGCCCCAGCATTTT	CASSRGQVSNQPQHF
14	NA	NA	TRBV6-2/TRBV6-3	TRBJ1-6	TGTGCCAGCAGTTACGGAGGAATCACGACGGCCCTCCACTTT	CASSYGGITTALHF
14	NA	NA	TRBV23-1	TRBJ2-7	TGCGCCAGCAGTCAACGGGGGGCGGTCTACGAGCAGTACTTC	CASSQRGAVYEQYF
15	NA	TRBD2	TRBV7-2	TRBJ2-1	TGTGCCAGCAGCCCGGGACTAGCGGCCTTCAATGAGCAGTTCTTC	CASSPGLAAFNEQFF
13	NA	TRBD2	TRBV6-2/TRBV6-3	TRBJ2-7	TGTGCCAGCAGTCTGGGACTAGGTTACGAGCAGTACTTC	CASSLGLGYEQYF
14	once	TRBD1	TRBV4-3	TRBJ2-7	TGCGCCAGCAGCCGAGGGACAGGGGATTACGAGCAGTACTTC	CASSRGTGDYEQYF
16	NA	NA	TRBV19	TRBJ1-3	TGTGCCAGCATCCGAAACACAGGGCCCTCTGGAAACACCATATATTTT	CASIRNTGPSGNTIYF
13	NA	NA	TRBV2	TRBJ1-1	TGTGCCAGCAGTGTACTGGGGAGGCATGAAGCTTTCTTT	CASSVLGRHEAFF
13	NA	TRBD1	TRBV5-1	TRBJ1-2	TGCGCCAGCAGAGGGGGCCCGAGGGAGGGCTACACCTTC	CASRGGPREGYTF
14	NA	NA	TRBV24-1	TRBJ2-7	TGTGCCACCAGTGAGGCAGGGATTCGCTACGAGCAGTACTTC	CATSEAGIRYEQYF
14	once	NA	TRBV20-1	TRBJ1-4	TGCAGTGCTAGTCTGCAGGGGCTGGGTGAAAAACTGTTTTTT	CSASLQGLGEKLFF
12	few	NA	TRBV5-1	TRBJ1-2	TGCGCCAGCAGCCGGGAATCATATGGCTACACCTTC	CASSRESYGYTF
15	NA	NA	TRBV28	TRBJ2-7	TGTGCCAGCAGTCTCCCTTTGGGAGTACCCTACGAGCAGTACTTC	CASSLPLGVPYEQYF
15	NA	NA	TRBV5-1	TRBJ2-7	TGCGCCAGCAGCTTGGTAGTCGACAGTACCTACGAGCAGTACTTC	CASSLVVDSTYEQYF
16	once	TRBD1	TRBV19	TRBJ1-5	TGTGCCAGTACCCGACAGGGGGTTGGCGGCAATCAGCCCCAGCATTTT	CASTRQGVGGNQPQHF
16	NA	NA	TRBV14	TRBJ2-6	TGTGCCAGCAGCCAAGAGGGTCGGGCTGGGGCCAACGTCCTGACTTTC	CASSQEGRAGANVLTF
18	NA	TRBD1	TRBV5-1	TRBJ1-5	TGCGCCAGCAGCTTGGAGCCTGGGACAGGGGTAAACAATCAGCCCCAGCATTTT	CASSLEPGTGVNNQPQHF
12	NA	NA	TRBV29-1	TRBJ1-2	TGCAGCGTTGATCGGACATTCTATGGCTACACCTTC	CSVDRTFYGYTF